This T cell receptor (beta chain) is drawn from a study of shared clonotypes between healthy human individuals. Naive CD8 cells, CD45RO-negative and positively selected for CCR7, excluded terminally differentiated effector memory CD45RA+ cells. The data were produced by immunoSEQ multiplex PCR, yet TCRdb's version contains in-frame clones alone and is incomplete. The table shows 800,000 to 950,000 clones, with around 96% occurring only once. This receptor was taken from a man in his thirties or forties in good health. The sequenced sample consisted of naive CD8+ T cells sorted from blood.

This CDR3 is CASSLNAGTRVGGYTF. The DNA for the CDR3 is TGTGCCAGCAGCTTAAATGCCGGGACACGAGTAGGTGGCTACACCTTC. The rearrangement joins TRBV7-3 to TRBJ1-2; perhaps TRBD1 as D (6 bases). V lost 1 base and J lost 7, with 19 bases in between. The CDR3 has 16 residues. Germline-derived CDR1 and CDR2 are SGHTA and FQGTGA.